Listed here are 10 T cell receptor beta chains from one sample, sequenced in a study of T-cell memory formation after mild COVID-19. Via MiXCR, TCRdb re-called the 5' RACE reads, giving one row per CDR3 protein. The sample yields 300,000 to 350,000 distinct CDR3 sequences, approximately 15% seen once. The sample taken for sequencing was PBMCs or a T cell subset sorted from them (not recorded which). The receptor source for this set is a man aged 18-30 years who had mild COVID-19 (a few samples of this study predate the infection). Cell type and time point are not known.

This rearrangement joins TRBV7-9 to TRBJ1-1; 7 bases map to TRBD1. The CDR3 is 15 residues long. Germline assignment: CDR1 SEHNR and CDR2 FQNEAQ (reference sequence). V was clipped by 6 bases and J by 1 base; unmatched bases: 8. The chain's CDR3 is CASRRSTGTNTEAFF. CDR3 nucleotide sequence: TGTGCCAGCAGACGTTCGACAGGGACGAACACTGAAGCTTTCTTT.

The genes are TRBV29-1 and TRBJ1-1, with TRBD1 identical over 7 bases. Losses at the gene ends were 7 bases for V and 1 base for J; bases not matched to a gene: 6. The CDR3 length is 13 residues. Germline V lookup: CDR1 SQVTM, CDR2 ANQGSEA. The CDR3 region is CSAPDRSNTEAFF. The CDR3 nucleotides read TGCAGCGCTCCGGACAGGTCGAACACTGAAGCTTTCTTT.

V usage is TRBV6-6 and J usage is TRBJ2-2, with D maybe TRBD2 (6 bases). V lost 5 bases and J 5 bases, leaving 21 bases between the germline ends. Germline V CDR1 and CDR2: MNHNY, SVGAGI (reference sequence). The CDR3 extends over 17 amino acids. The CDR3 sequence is CASSPTAAGSRTGELFF. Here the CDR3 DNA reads TGTGCCAGCAGTCCTACAGCGGCGGGGTCGAGGACCGGGGAGCTGTTTTTT.

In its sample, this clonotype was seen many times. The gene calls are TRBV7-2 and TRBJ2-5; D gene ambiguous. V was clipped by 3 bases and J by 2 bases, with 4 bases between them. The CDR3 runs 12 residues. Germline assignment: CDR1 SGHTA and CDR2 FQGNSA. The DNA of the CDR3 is TGTGCCAGCAGCTTTCTGCAAGAGACCCAGTACTTC. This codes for CASSFLQETQYF.

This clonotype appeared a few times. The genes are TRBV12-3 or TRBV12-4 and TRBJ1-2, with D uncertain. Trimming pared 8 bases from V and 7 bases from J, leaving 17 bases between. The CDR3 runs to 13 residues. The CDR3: CASLPMGIGGYTF. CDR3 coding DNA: TGTGCCAGCCTCCCCATGGGGATTGGTGGCTACACCTTC.

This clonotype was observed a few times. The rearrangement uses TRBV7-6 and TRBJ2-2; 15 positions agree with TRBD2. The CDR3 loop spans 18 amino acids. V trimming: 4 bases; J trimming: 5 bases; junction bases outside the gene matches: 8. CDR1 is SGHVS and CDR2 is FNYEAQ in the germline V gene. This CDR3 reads CASSSEGLAGGRTGELFF. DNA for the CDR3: TGTGCCAGCAGCTCCGAGGGACTAGCGGGGGGTCGAACCGGGGAGCTGTTTTTT.

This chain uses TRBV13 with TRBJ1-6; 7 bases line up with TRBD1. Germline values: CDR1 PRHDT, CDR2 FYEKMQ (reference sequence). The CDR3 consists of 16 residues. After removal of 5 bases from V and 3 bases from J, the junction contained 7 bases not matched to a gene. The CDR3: CASSLMGTDYNSPLHF. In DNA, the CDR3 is TGTGCCAGCAGCCTCATGGGGACAGACTATAATTCACCCCTCCACTTT.

CDR3 protein: CASSRLPGPAGIETQYF. CDR3 DNA sequence: TGCGCCAGCAGCCGCCTTCCCGGCCCAGCGGGGATCGAGACCCAGTACTTC. V gene TRBV4-3 combines with J gene TRBJ2-5; TRBD2 agrees at 7 bases. The CDR3 sequence is 17 residues long. Looked up from germline, CDR1 is LGHNA and CDR2 is YSLEER. V was clipped by 4 bases and J by 5 bases; unmatched bases: 16.

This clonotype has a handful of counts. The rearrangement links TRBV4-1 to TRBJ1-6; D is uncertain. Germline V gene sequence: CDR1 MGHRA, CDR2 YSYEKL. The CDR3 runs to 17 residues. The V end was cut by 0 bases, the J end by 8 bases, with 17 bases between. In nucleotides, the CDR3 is TGCGCCAGCAGCCAAGATCCAACGCTCAGCGCGGATTCACCCCTCCACTTT. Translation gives CASSQDPTLSADSPLHF.

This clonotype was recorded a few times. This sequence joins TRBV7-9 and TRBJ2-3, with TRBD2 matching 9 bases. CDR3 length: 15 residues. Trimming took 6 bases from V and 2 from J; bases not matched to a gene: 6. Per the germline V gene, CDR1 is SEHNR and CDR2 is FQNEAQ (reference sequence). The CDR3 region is CASSLASGDTDTQYF. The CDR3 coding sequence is TGTGCCAGCAGTTTGGCTAGCGGGGACACAGATACGCAGTATTTT.